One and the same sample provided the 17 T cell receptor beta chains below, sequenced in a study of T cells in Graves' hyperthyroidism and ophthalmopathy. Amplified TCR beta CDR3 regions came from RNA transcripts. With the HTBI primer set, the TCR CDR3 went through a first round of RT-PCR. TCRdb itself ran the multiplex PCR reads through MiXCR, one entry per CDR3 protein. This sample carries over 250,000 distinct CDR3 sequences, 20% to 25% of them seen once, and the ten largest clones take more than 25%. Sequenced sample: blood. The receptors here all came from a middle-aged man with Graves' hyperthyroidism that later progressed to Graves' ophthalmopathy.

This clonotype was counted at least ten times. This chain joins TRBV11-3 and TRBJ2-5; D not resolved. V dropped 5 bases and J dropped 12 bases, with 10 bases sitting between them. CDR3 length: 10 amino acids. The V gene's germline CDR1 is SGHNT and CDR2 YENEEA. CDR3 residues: CASSPGLKYF. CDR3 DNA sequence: TGTGCCAGCAGCCCCGGGCTAAAGTACTTC.

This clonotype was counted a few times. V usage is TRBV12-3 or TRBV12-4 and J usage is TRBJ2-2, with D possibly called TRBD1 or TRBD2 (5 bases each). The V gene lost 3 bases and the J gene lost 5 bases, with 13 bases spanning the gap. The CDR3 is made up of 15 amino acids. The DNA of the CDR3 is TGTGCCAGCAGTTTTGCTTCGGGGCGGACCGGGGAGCTGTTTTTT. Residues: CASSFASGRTGELFF.

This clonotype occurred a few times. CDR3 sequence: CASSQGHSETGTFF. CDR3 sequence (DNA): TGTGCCAGCAGCCAGGGACATTCGGAGACGGGAACTTTCTTT. V is TRBV12-3 or TRBV12-4 and J is TRBJ1-1, with TRBD1 as a possible D gene (6 bases). V lost 6 bases and J 12 bases, leaving 23 bases between the germline ends. This CDR3 comprises 14 residues.

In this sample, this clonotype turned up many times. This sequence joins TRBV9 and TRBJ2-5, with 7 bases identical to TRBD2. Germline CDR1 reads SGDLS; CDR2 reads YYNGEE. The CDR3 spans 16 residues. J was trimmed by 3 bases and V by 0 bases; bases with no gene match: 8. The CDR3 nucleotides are TGTGCCAGCAGCGTAGAGGGAGGGGACGCCGAAGAGACCCAGTACTTC. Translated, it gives CASSVEGGDAEETQYF.

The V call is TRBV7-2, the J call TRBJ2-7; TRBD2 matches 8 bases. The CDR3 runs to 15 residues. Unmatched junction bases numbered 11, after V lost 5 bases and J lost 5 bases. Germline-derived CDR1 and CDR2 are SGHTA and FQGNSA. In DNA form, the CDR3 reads TGTGCCAGCAGCGTACGCGCCCGGGGGGGCGACGAGCAGTACTTC. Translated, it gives CASSVRARGGDEQYF. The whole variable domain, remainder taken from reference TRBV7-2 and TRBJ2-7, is GAGVSQSPSNKVTEKGKDVELRCDPISGHTALYWYRQSLGQGLEFLIYFQGNSAPDKSGLPSDRFSAERTGGSVSTLTIQRTQQEDSAVYLCASSVRARGGDEQYFGPGTRLTVT.

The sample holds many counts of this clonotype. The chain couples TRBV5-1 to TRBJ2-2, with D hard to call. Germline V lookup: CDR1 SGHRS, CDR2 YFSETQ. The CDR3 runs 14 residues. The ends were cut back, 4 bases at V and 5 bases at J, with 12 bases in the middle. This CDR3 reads CASSPTTMTGELFF. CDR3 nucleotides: TGCGCCAGCAGCCCAACCACTATGACCGGGGAGCTGTTTTTT.

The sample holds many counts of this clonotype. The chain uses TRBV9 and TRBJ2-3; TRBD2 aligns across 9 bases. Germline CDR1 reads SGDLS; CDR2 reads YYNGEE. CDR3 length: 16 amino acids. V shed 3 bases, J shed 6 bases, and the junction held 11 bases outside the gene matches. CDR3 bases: TGTGCCAGCAGCGGAATGACTAGCGGAGCGGGGGATACGCAGTATTTT. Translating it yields CASSGMTSGAGDTQYF.

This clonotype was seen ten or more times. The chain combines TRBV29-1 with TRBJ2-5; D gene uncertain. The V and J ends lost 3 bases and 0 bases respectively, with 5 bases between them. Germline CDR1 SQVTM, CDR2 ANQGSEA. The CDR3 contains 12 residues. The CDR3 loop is CSVETHQETQYF. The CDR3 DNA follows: TGCAGCGTTGAGACACACCAAGAGACCCAGTACTTC. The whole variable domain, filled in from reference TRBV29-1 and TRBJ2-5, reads SAVISQKPSRDICQRGTSLTIQCQVDSQVTMMFWYRQQPGQSLTLIATANQGSEATYESGFVIDKFPISRPNLTFSTLTVSNMSPEDSSIYLCSVETHQETQYFGPGTRLLVL.

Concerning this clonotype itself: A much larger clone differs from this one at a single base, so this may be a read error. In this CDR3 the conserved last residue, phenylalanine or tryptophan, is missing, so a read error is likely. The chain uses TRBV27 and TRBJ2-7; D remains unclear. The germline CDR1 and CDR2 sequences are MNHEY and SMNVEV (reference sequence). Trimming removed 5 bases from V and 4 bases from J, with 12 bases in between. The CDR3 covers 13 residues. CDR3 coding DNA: TGTGCCAGCAGTCGAGGCAGTATTTACGAGCAGTACCTC. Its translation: CASSRGSIYEQYL.

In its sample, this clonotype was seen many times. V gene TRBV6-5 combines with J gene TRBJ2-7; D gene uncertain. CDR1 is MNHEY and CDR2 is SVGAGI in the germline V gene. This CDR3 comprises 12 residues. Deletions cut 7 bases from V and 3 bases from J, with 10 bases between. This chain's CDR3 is CASKLEFYEQYF. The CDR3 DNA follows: TGTGCCAGCAAACTTGAGTTCTACGAGCAGTACTTC.

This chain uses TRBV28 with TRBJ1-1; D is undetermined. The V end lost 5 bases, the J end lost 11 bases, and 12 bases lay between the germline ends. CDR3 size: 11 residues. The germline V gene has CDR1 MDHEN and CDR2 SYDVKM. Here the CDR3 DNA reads TGTGCCAGCAGTGACCGGGTTAGGGCTTTCTTT. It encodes CASSDRVRAFF.

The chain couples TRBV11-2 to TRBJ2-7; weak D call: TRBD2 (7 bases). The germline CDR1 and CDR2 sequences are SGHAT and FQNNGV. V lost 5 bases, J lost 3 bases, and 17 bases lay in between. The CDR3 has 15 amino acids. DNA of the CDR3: TGTGCCAGCAGCCTGACCGGGGGGCCCTACTACGAGCAGTACTTC. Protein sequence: CASSLTGGPYYEQYF.

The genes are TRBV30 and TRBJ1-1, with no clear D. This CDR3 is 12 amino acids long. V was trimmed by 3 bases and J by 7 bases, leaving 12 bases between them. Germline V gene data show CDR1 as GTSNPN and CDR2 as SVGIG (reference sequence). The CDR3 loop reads CAWRNAGFEAFF. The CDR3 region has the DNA TGTGCCTGGAGAAATGCGGGGTTTGAAGCTTTCTTT.

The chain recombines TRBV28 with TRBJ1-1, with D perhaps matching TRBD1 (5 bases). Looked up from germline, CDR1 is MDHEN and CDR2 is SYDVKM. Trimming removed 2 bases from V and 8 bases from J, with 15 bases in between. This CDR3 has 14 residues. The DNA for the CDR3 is TGTGCCAGCAGTTTAGGGCGTTTTGACAGCGAAGCTTTCTTT. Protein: CASSLGRFDSEAFF.

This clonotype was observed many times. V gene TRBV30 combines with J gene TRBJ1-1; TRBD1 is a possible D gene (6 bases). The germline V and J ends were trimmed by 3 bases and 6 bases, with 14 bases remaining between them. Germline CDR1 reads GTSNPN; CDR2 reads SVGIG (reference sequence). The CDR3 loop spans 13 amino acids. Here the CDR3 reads CAWSGQWDAEAFF. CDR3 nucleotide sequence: TGTGCCTGGAGCGGACAGTGGGACGCTGAAGCTTTCTTT.

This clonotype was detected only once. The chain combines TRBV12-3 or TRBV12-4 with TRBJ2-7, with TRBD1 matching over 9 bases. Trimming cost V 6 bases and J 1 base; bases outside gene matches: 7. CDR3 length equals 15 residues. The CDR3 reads CASSGDRVDSYEQYF. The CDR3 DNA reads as TGTGCCAGCAGCGGGGACAGGGTAGATTCCTACGAGCAGTACTTC.

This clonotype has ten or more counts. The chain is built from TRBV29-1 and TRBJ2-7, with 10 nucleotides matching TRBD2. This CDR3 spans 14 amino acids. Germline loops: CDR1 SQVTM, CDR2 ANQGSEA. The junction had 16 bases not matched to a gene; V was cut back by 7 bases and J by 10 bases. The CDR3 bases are TGCAGCGCCGGGGGACTAGCGAGCTCGGGTCGACAGTACTTC. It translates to CSAGGLASSGRQYF.